Included here is one TCR beta chain sequence, with context. Mismatch with germline at one junction end may stem from a read error. The CDR3 length is 13 residues. Per the germline V gene, CDR1 is LGHDT and CDR2 is YNNKEL (reference sequence). Unique molecular identifiers were incorporated when the TCRbeta library was constructed. One entry per CDR3 protein results from TCRdb running MiXCR on the PCR reads. The repertoire holds about 420,000 distinct CDR3 sequences, with roughly a tenth as singletons. This entry is derived from a study of T-cell reconstitution after alpha-beta-depleted transplantation in children.

This TCR derives from a human donor who donated a stem cell graft to a child with acute myeloid leukemia. The chain uses TRBV3-1 and TRBJ2-1, with 13 bases that match TRBD2. This sample comprised PBMCs from the stem cell graft donor, obtained from the stem cell graft. The CDR3 DNA reads as TGTGCCAGCACCTCAGGGACTAGCGGGACTCCTAACTTC. Translated, it gives CASTSGTSGTPNF.